The TCR beta chain under discussion was sequenced for a study of early T cells in non-severe SARS-CoV-2 infection. About the study: Alpha and beta chains were unpaired, from unsorted whole-blood bulk RNA.

This CDR3 is 15 amino acids long. With V trimmed by 5 bases and J by 5 bases, 6 bases remained unmatched. Germline CDR1 and CDR2: MDHEN and SYDVKM. cDNA molecules, individually, were tagged with unique molecular identifiers. TCRdb ran MiXCR on the 5' RACE reads and lists one entry per CDR3 protein. The table includes fewer than 85,000 distinct CDR3 sequences, less than 15% detected once. The sequence derives from an adult who was a healthcare worker with PCR-confirmed SARS-CoV-2 infection or an uninfected control (not recorded which). Sequencing was carried out using whole blood. The chain carries TRBV28 and TRBJ2-1; 10 bases align to TRBD1. CDR3 amino acids: CASSVGQGTNNEQFF. The CDR3 nucleotides read TGTGCCAGCAGTGTGGGACAGGGGACCAACAATGAGCAGTTCTTC. Supplemented by reference TRBV28 and TRBJ2-1, the full variable domain reads DVKVTQSSRYLVKRTGEKVFLECVQDMDHENMFWYRQDPGLGLRLIYFSYDVKMKEKGDIPEGYSVSREKKERFSLILESASTNQTSMYLCASSVGQGTNNEQFFGPGTRLTVL.